The entry below describes one T cell receptor (beta chain). The sample comes from a study of cytomegalovirus exposure and HLA in healthy donors. This PCR relied on a set of 60 Vbeta primers and 13 Jbeta primers. Sequencing was performed with immunoSEQ multiplex PCR; in TCRdb, only in-frame clones are kept and a portion is missing. The sample yields 220,000 or so clones, about 72% seen once. The CDR3 loop spans 12 amino acids. The J segment lost 5 bases and the V segment lost 5 bases, leaving 3 bases of the junction unmatched. CDR1 and CDR2 (germline): SGHNT, YYREEE (reference sequence). The gene calls are TRBV5-4 and TRBJ2-5; TRBD1 matches 7 bases. This receptor was obtained from a male donor in good health and CMV-seronegative. The sample taken for sequencing was PBMCs. Here the CDR3 DNA reads TGTGCCAGCAGTCCCAGGGGGGAGACCCAGTACTTC. As protein: CASSPRGETQYF.